This paragraph reports one TCR beta chain. Its antigen is not known. The source of the sample is a study of response to subunit inactivated influenza vaccine. Study-level findings and limits: Authors suggested each seasonal flu vaccination may recruit only limited numbers of new T cells.

This CDR3 has 16 residues. The ends were cut back, 4 bases at V and 0 bases at J, with 15 bases in the middle. TCRdb ran MiXCR on the RT-PCR reads and lists one entry per CDR3 protein. Among about 240,000 distinct CDR3 sequences, 12% were seen once, and the ten largest hold less than 8.5%. The V gene is TRBV12-3 or TRBV12-4, the J gene TRBJ1-1; D not certain. The starting material was non-naive T cells sorted from PBMCs, obtained around 15 days before vaccination. This receptor was obtained from a man over 45 who received an inactivated influenza vaccine. The CDR3 reads CASSSSVVAVNTEAFF. Here the CDR3 DNA reads TGTGCCAGCAGTTCCTCCGTGGTAGCGGTGAACACTGAAGCTTTCTTT.